This T cell receptor (beta chain) derives from a study of blood T cell repertoires in COVID-19. Sequencing was performed with immunoSEQ multiplex PCR; in TCRdb, only in-frame clones are kept and a portion is missing. This table holds approximately 270,000 clones, about nine tenths found once. The sequence was collected from a human donor in a cohort exposed to, infected with or recovered from COVID-19 (not recorded which). The donor label of this sample is uncertain. Source material: PBMCs or T cells enriched from blood (not recorded which).

The CDR3 region is CSVATSGDYNEQFF. The DNA for the CDR3 is TGCAGCGTCGCAACTAGCGGGGATTACAATGAGCAGTTCTTC. The J gene is TRBJ2-1, the V gene TRBV29-1; TRBD2 agrees at 10 bases. With V trimmed by 6 bases and J by 4 bases, 6 bases remained unmatched. The CDR3 totals 14 residues. Per the germline V gene, CDR1 is SQVTM and CDR2 is ANQGSEA.